This entry lists 24 T cell receptor beta chains sequenced from one sample in a study of T cells in Graves' hyperthyroidism and ophthalmopathy. Template material for amplifying TCR beta CDR3 regions consisted of RNA transcripts. TCR CDR3 underwent first-round RT-PCR with the HTBI primer set. TCRdb re-called the multiplex PCR reads with MiXCR, one entry per CDR3 protein. The data hold 450,000 to 550,000 distinct CDR3 sequences, with roughly a quarter observed a single time. Sequencing was done on a sample of blood. All receptors come from a woman in her 30s with Graves' ophthalmopathy.

This clonotype was recorded many times. The J gene is TRBJ2-7, the V gene TRBV12-3 or TRBV12-4; 9 bases line up with TRBD1. The CDR3 extends over 14 amino acids. Germline trimming cut 4 bases from V and 2 bases from J; bases unmatched to any gene: 3. The CDR3 reads CASSSNRGPYEQYF. CDR3 nucleotides: TGTGCCAGCAGTTCGAACAGGGGGCCCTACGAGCAGTACTTC.

The genes are TRBV5-1 and TRBJ2-7; 10 bases map to TRBD2. The V gene's germline CDR1 is SGHRS and CDR2 YFSETQ. Trimming at V came to 4 bases and at J to 5 bases, leaving 9 bases not matched to a gene. CDR3 length: 15 amino acids. The CDR3 nucleotides are TGCGCCAGCAGCCACTATTTAGCGGGGGGCAACGAGCAGTACTTC. It yields the protein CASSHYLAGGNEQYF.

There are many counts of this clonotype. V usage is TRBV6-5 and J usage is TRBJ2-5, with D unresolved. V lost 2 bases to trimming and J lost 5 bases, with 12 bases between them. The CDR3 consists of 14 residues. The germline V gene encodes CDR1 MNHEY and CDR2 SVGAGI. Here the CDR3 reads CASSYALGRETQYF. CDR3 in DNA: TGTGCCAGCAGTTACGCGCTAGGGCGGGAGACCCAGTACTTC.

This chain uses TRBV6-5 with TRBJ2-7; D is perhaps TRBD2 (6 bases). CDR1 is MNHEY and CDR2 is SVGAGI in the germline V gene. CDR3 length: 13 residues. Trimming pared 2 bases from V and 3 bases from J, leaving 8 bases between. CDR3 DNA: TGTGCCAGCAGTTACGGGACTTTCTACGAGCAGTACTTC. This encodes CASSYGTFYEQYF.

Many counts were recorded for this clonotype. The CDR3 loop is CASSAGTQGALDTEAFF. Written as DNA, the CDR3 is TGTGCCAGCAGCGCCGGGACTCAGGGGGCTTTGGACACTGAAGCTTTCTTT. The chain combines TRBV9 with TRBJ1-1; 8 positions agree with TRBD1. CDR3 length equals 17 residues. Germline V gene lookup returns CDR1 SGDLS and CDR2 YYNGEE. V shed 3 bases and J 3 bases; nucleotides not matched to a gene: 13.

This clonotype was counted ten times or more. V and J are TRBV6-5 and TRBJ1-1, with D perhaps TRBD1 (6 bases). The germline gives CDR1 MNHEY, CDR2 SVGAGI. Trimming removed 4 bases at V and 0 bases at J, with 18 bases between. The CDR3 covers 17 residues. This chain's CDR3 is CASSSGRGAEMNTEAFF. In DNA form, the CDR3 reads TGTGCCAGCAGTTCAGGAAGGGGGGCAGAGATGAACACTGAAGCTTTCTTT.

This clonotype was observed at least ten times. The chain combines TRBV6-5 with TRBJ1-2; D remains unclear. Germline values: CDR1 MNHEY, CDR2 SVGAGI. The CDR3 runs 11 residues. Trimming removed 2 bases from V and 6 bases from J, with 4 bases in between. The CDR3 DNA follows: TGTGCCAGCAGTTACGGGGATGGCTACACCTTC. The encoded protein is CASSYGDGYTF.

This clonotype has at least ten counts. This chain uses TRBV11-2 with TRBJ1-2; D may be TRBD1 (5 bases). Trimming removed 1 base at V and 6 bases at J, with 12 bases between. The CDR3 contains 14 residues. Germline-derived CDR1 and CDR2 are SGHAT and FQNNGV. CDR3 DNA sequence: TGTGCCAGCAGCTTAGTAGGGGAGGGAGATGGCTACACCTTC. It translates to CASSLVGEGDGYTF.

This chain connects TRBV7-2 to TRBJ1-2; D might be TRBD1 (6 bases). The CDR3 has 13 residues. Germline-derived CDR1 and CDR2 are SGHTA and FQGNSA. The V gene lost 1 base and the J gene lost 8 bases, with 11 bases spanning the gap. The CDR3 coding sequence is TGTGCCAGCAGCTTAGTTGGGGGCGCGGGCTACACCTTC. This gives the protein CASSLVGGAGYTF. The complete variable domain, with remaining parts taken from reference TRBV7-2 and TRBJ1-2, reads GAGVSQSPSNKVTEKGKDVELRCDPISGHTALYWYRQSLGQGLEFLIYFQGNSAPDKSGLPSDRFSAERTGGSVSTLTIQRTQQEDSAVYLCASSLVGGAGYTFGSGTRLTVV.

The table lists this clonotype with many counts. The CDR3 region has the DNA TGTGCCAGCAGTGGCCCGCAAGAGACCCAGTACTTC. It translates to CASSGPQETQYF. The genes are TRBV6-2 or TRBV6-3 and TRBJ2-5; no definite D call. The V end was cut by 5 bases, the J end by 2 bases, with 6 bases between. Germline-derived CDR1 and CDR2 are MNHEY and SVGEGT. This CDR3 region has 12 residues.

This clonotype showed up many times. The chain is built from TRBV27 and TRBJ1-1; no firm D call. This CDR3 has 15 amino acids. The V end lost 0 bases, the J end lost 1 base, and 9 bases lay between the germline ends. Germline CDR1 MNHEY, CDR2 SMNVEV (reference sequence). The CDR3 DNA is TGTGCCAGCAGTTTATCGGGCGTTGGGAACACTGAAGCTTTCTTT. Amino acid sequence: CASSLSGVGNTEAFF.

V is TRBV15 and J is TRBJ2-1; D may be TRBD2 (6 bases). The CDR3 has 12 residues. CDR1 and CDR2 (germline): LNHNV, YYDKDF (reference sequence). The V and J ends lost 4 bases and 6 bases respectively, with 7 bases between them. The CDR3 protein is CATSTGGNEQFF. The CDR3 DNA reads TGTGCCACCAGCACCGGGGGCAATGAGCAGTTCTTC. The full variable domain, in which reference TRBV15 and TRBJ2-1 provide the parts outside the CDR3, is DAMVIQNPRYQVTQFGKPVTLSCSQTLNHNVMYWYQQKSSQAPKLLFHYYDKDFNNEADTPDNFQSRRPNTSFCFLDIRSPGLGDTAMYLCATSTGGNEQFFGPGTRLTVL.

This chain uses TRBV5-1 with TRBJ1-5, with 10 bases fitting TRBD1. In germline, CDR1 is SGHRS, CDR2 YFSETQ. The CDR3 consists of 15 residues. With 4 bases clipped from V and 5 bases from J, the junction kept 6 bases outside the gene matches. The CDR3 nucleotides are TGCGCCAGCAGCGCGACAGGGGGCGGATATCAGCCCCAGCATTTT. The encoded protein is CASSATGGGYQPQHF.

This clonotype appeared many times. CDR3 residues: CSKDASGYYGYTF. The CDR3 coding sequence is TGCAGTAAGGACGCATCGGGGTACTATGGCTACACCTTC. This chain connects TRBV20-1 to TRBJ1-2, with D unclear. The CDR3 is made up of 13 amino acids. V was shortened by 8 bases and J by 3 bases, with 16 bases between the two germline ends. The germline CDR1 and CDR2 sequences are DFQATT and SNEGSKA (reference sequence).

This clonotype was seen only a few times. V usage is TRBV3-1 and J usage is TRBJ2-7, with D unclear. The germline V and J ends were trimmed by 0 bases and 6 bases, with 12 bases remaining between them. The CDR3 has 14 residues. Germline CDR1 LGHDT, CDR2 YNNKEL (reference sequence). The CDR3 loop is CASSQDRAVFEQYF. In DNA form, the CDR3 reads TGTGCCAGCAGCCAAGATCGGGCTGTTTTCGAGCAGTACTTC.

The table lists this clonotype with many counts. The gene calls are TRBV4-1 and TRBJ2-7; 11 bases align to TRBD1. The CDR3 has 19 amino acids. V lost 0 bases to trimming and J lost 0 bases; unmatched junction nucleotides: 10. Germline V CDR1 and CDR2: MGHRA, YSYEKL. As DNA, the CDR3 is TGCGCCAGCAGCCAAGATCCAGGGGGGACAGGGGGGAACTCCTACGAGCAGTACTTC. It specifies CASSQDPGGTGGNSYEQYF.

About this clonotype: A much larger clone sits a single nucleotide away, making a read error possible. The CDR3, as DNA: TGTGCCGGCAGTTTCTCGGGACTAGCGGGGTACGAGCAGTACTTC. Translating it yields CAGSFSGLAGYEQYF. This chain links TRBV12-3 or TRBV12-4 with TRBJ2-7; 13 positions match TRBD2. This CDR3 comprises 15 residues.

This clonotype was observed a few times. The rearrangement uses TRBV7-8 and TRBJ2-7; D may be TRBD1 (5 bases). Germline lookup yields CDR1 SGHVS and CDR2 FQNEAQ. V was cut by 2 bases and J by 8 bases, with 7 bases left in between. This CDR3 has 11 residues. The CDR3 coding sequence is TGTGCCAGCAGCTTACAGGGTCAGCAGTACTTC. Residues: CASSLQGQQYF. The entire variable domain, with the rest obtained from reference TRBV7-8 and TRBJ2-7, is as follows: GAGVSQSPRYKVAKRGQDVALRCDPISGHVSLFWYQQALGQGPEFLTYFQNEAQLDKSGLPSDRFFAERPEGSVSTLKIQRTQQEDSAVYLCASSLQGQQYFGPGTRLTVT.

CDR3 sequence reads: CASSPNLAGELFF. The CDR3, as DNA: TGCGCCAGCAGCCCGAATCTGGCCGGGGAGCTGTTTTTT. The gene calls are TRBV5-1 and TRBJ2-2; the D is unclear. The CDR3 is made up of 13 amino acids. Germline V lookup: CDR1 SGHRS, CDR2 YFSETQ. Trimming shortened V by 4 bases and J by 6 bases, and 10 bases separated the two germline ends.

This clonotype was picked up many times. This chain uses TRBV20-1 with TRBJ2-7; possible D gene TRBD2, 6 bases. The germline gives CDR1 DFQATT, CDR2 SNEGSKA (reference sequence). V was cut by 5 bases and J by 0 bases, with 11 bases left in between. The CDR3 has 13 residues. CDR3 DNA: TGCAGTGCTCGCGGGACTCGCTCCTACGAGCAGTACTTC. As protein: CSARGTRSYEQYF.

The CDR3: CASKGQGMVQPQHF. The CDR3 nucleotides read TGTGCCAGCAAGGGACAGGGGATGGTACAGCCCCAGCATTTT. V gene TRBV27 combines with J gene TRBJ1-5; 10 bases map to TRBD1. This CDR3 contains 14 residues. J gave up 7 bases and V 7 bases, and 7 bases lay outside the gene matches. Germline V gene data show CDR1 as MNHEY and CDR2 as SMNVEV (reference sequence).

In its sample, this clonotype was seen many times. The chain couples TRBV6-2 or TRBV6-3 to TRBJ2-7, with 9 bases identical to TRBD1. The V segment lost 2 bases and the J segment 2 bases; nucleotides outside the gene matches: 4. Germline values: CDR1 MNHEY, CDR2 SVGEGT. The CDR3 covers 15 residues. CDR3 DNA sequence: TGTGCCAGCAGTTACCGACAGGGGGGAACCTACGAGCAGTACTTC. Protein: CASSYRQGGTYEQYF.

This clonotype was found many times. The V call is TRBV20-1, the J call TRBJ2-7, with TRBD2 matching over 7 bases. The germline gives CDR1 DFQATT, CDR2 SNEGSKA (reference sequence). The CDR3 length is 13 residues. V was pared by 6 bases and J by 1 base, with 6 bases of the junction left unmatched. In DNA form, the CDR3 reads TGCAGTGCCCCCGGGGACTATTCCTACGAGCAGTACTTC. Its translation: CSAPGDYSYEQYF.

The V and J genes are TRBV6-1 and TRBJ1-2; a possible D gene is TRBD1 (5 bases). The CDR3 length is 13 residues. CDR1 MNHNS and CDR2 SASEGT come from the germline V gene. The germline V and J ends were trimmed by 7 bases and 4 bases, with 13 bases remaining between them. The CDR3 region is CASTPGARYGYTF. CDR3 bases: TGTGCCAGCACCCCCGGGGCTCGCTATGGCTACACCTTC.